Listed below are T cell receptor beta chains from one sample, sequenced in a study of blood T cell repertoires in COVID-19. The data were produced by immunoSEQ multiplex PCR, yet TCRdb's version contains in-frame clones alone and is incomplete. The sample lists 200,000 to 250,000 clones, under 90% seen once, with approximately 5% in the top ten. Sequencing input: PBMCs or T cells enriched from blood (not recorded which). Receptors originate from a woman aged 45-65 years who had been exposed to COVID-19. Each CDR3 is given with its conserved first and last residue. The D gene is left open where the match is weak. Some rows have no size entry. The others give once, few or many, or a class for an expanded clone.

abundance,v_gene,d_gene,j_gene,CDR3aa,CDR3nt
.,TRBV19,TRBD2,TRBJ2-2,CASSILFSGGASGELFF,TGTGCCAGTAGTATCCTATTTAGCGGGGGGGCCTCCGGGGAGCTGTTTTTT
.,TRBV28,.,TRBJ2-3,CASTATGDTQYF,TGTGCCAGCACCGCTACGGGTGATACGCAGTATTTT
.,TRBV15,TRBD2,TRBJ2-1,CATSRGSGGQGEQFF,TGTGCCACCAGCAGAGGTAGCGGGGGGCAGGGTGAGCAGTTCTTC
.,TRBV11-1,.,TRBJ1-1,CASSSAGENTEAFF,TGTGCCAGCAGCTCTGCAGGGGAAAACACTGAAGCTTTCTTT
.,TRBV7-8,TRBD1,TRBJ1-1,CASSLGTGNTEAFF,TGTGCCAGCAGCTTAGGGACAGGGAACACTGAAGCTTTCTTT
.,TRBV18,TRBD1,TRBJ1-2,CASSPTGVEYGYTF,TGTGCCAGCTCCCCGACAGGGGTAGAATATGGCTACACCTTC
.,TRBV5-8,.,TRBJ2-5,CASNDRGYPQETQYF,TGTGCCAGCAACGACCGGGGGTACCCTCAAGAGACCCAGTACTTC
.,TRBV15,.,TRBJ1-4,CATSRRTLQGEGEKLFF,TGTGCCACCAGCCGACGAACCCTACAGGGTGAAGGTGAAAAACTGTTTTTT
.,TRBV27,TRBD1,TRBJ2-5,CASSRYRGPYQETQYF,TGTGCCAGCAGTAGATACAGGGGACCGTACCAAGAGACCCAGTACTTC
.,TRBV29-1,.,TRBJ2-7,CSVDSSRGYEQYF,TGCAGCGTTGACTCGTCAAGGGGGTACGAGCAGTACTTC
.,TRBV3-1/TRBV3-2,TRBD1,TRBJ1-4,CASSLRQGGIEKLFF,TGTGCCAGCAGCCTGCGACAGGGAGGAATTGAAAAACTGTTTTTT
few,TRBV6-5,TRBD1,TRBJ1-4,CASRQGPATNEKLFF,TGTGCCAGCAGACAGGGGCCCGCAACTAATGAAAAACTGTTTTTT
.,TRBV19,.,TRBJ1-5,CASSMARSQPQHF,TGTGCCAGTAGTATGGCCCGGAGCCAGCCCCAGCATTTT
.,TRBV28,.,TRBJ1-1,CASSLAGTEAFF,TGTGCCAGCAGTTTGGCGGGGACTGAAGCTTTCTTT
.,TRBV4-1,.,TRBJ2-5,CASSHTTLLEQDRGQYF,TGCGCCAGCAGCCATACTACGCTACTAGAGCAGGACCGGGGCCAGTACTTC
.,TRBV18,.,TRBJ1-6,CASSPQNSNNSPLHF,TGTGCCAGCTCACCTCAAAATTCCAATAATTCACCCCTCCACTTT
.,TRBV9,TRBD1,TRBJ1-1,CASSVDRDTEAFF,TGTGCCAGCAGCGTCGACAGGGACACTGAAGCTTTCTTT
.,TRBV7-3,.,TRBJ1-2,CASSLKPFYGYTF,TGTGCCAGCAGCTTAAAGCCGTTCTATGGCTACACCTTC
.,TRBV28,.,TRBJ1-2,CASSLRGSVYGYTF,TGTGCCAGCAGTTTAAGGGGATCGGTCTATGGCTACACCTTC
.,TRBV18,TRBD2,TRBJ2-5,CASFSGGTQETQYF,TGTGCCAGCTTTTCCGGGGGGACCCAAGAGACCCAGTACTTC
.,TRBV10-2,.,TRBJ1-2,CASIEGEGYGYTF,TGCGCCAGCATCGAGGGGGAAGGGTATGGCTACACCTTC
.,TRBV4-2,.,TRBJ2-5,CASSHSSVQETQYF,TGTGCCAGCAGCCACTCGAGCGTGCAAGAGACCCAGTACTTC
.,TRBV10-3,.,TRBJ2-1,CAISIDNEQFF,TGTGCCATCAGTATAGACAATGAGCAGTTCTTC
.,TRBV7-9,.,TRBJ1-3,CASSLTTGNTIYF,TGTGCCAGCAGCTTGACTACTGGAAACACCATATATTTT
few,TRBV6-5,.,TRBJ1-2,CASRYLREGYTF,TGTGCCAGCAGATACCTAAGGGAGGGCTACACCTTC
.,TRBV5-1,TRBD2,TRBJ2-3,CASSPPGLAGGTSTDTQYF,TGCGCCAGCAGCCCACCGGGACTAGCGGGGGGAACTAGCACAGATACGCAGTATTTT
.,TRBV15,.,TRBJ2-3,CATSSRLTDTQYF,TGTGCCACCAGCAGCCGTCTCACAGATACGCAGTATTTT
.,TRBV19,.,TRBJ2-1,CASSIRGFSRSYNEQFF,TGTGCCAGTAGTATAAGGGGGTTCTCCCGCTCCTACAATGAGCAGTTCTTC
.,TRBV6-6,TRBD1,TRBJ1-5,CASTDPTGGNQPQHF,TGTGCCAGCACTGACCCGACAGGGGGCAATCAGCCCCAGCATTTT
.,TRBV13,.,TRBJ2-5,CASTTSPGGWQTQYF,TGTGCCAGCACTACATCGCCCGGGGGTTGGCAGACCCAGTACTTC
.,TRBV5-4,.,TRBJ1-2,CASSVGATLNGYTF,TGTGCCAGCAGTGTGGGAGCTACGTTAAATGGCTACACCTTC
.,TRBV5-1,TRBD1,TRBJ1-6,CASNDLRGPNSPLHF,TGCGCCAGCAATGATCTGAGGGGGCCCAATTCACCCCTCCACTTT
.,TRBV6-4,TRBD1,TRBJ2-1,CASSTGGNGEQFF,TGTGCCAGCAGTACAGGGGGAAACGGTGAGCAGTTCTTC
few,TRBV18,.,TRBJ2-1,CASSPEHVAYNEQFF,TGTGCCAGCTCACCAGAGCATGTGGCCTACAATGAGCAGTTCTTC
.,TRBV5-1,.,TRBJ2-1,CASSWDSPGYNEQFF,TGCGCCAGCAGCTGGGACTCCCCGGGGTACAATGAGCAGTTCTTC
.,TRBV7-2,.,TRBJ1-1,CASSRGGQGKTEAFF,TGTGCCAGCAGCCGCGGTGGGCAGGGTAAAACTGAAGCTTTCTTT
once,TRBV7-8,.,TRBJ1-6,CASSFFRVGDSPLHF,TGTGCCAGCAGCTTTTTCAGGGTTGGTGATTCACCCCTCCACTTT
.,TRBV7-2,.,TRBJ1-6,CASSLSLPQTANSPLHF,TGTGCCAGCAGCTTATCCCTCCCACAGACCGCTAATTCACCCCTCCACTTT
.,TRBV30,.,TRBJ1-5,CAWSPLFGDNQPQHF,TGTGCCTGGAGTCCACTATTTGGAGATAATCAGCCCCAGCATTTT
.,TRBV5-6,TRBD1,TRBJ2-3,CASSLRDRVWDTQYF,TGTGCCAGCAGCTTACGGGACAGGGTATGGGATACGCAGTATTTT
.,TRBV2,.,TRBJ2-5,CASTSAQETQYF,TGTGCCAGCACCAGCGCCCAAGAGACCCAGTACTTC
.,TRBV5-1,.,TRBJ2-6,CASSIPTGIGSGANVLTF,TGCGCCAGCAGCATTCCGACAGGAATAGGCTCTGGGGCCAACGTCCTGACTTTC
.,TRBV11-2,TRBD1,TRBJ1-1,CASSLFLGTGVYTEAFF,TGTGCCAGCAGCTTATTCCTAGGGACAGGGGTTTATACTGAAGCTTTCTTT